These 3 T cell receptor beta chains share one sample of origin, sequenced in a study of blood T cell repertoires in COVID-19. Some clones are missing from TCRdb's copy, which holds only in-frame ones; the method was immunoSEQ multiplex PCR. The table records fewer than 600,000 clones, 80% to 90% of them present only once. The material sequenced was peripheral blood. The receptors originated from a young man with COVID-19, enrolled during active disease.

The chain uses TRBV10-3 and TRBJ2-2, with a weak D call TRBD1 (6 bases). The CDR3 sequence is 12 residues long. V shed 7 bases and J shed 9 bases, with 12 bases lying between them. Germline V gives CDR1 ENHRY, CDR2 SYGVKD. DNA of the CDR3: TGTGCCATCAAGCCGGACAGCCGGGAGCTGTTTTTT. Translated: CAIKPDSRELFF.

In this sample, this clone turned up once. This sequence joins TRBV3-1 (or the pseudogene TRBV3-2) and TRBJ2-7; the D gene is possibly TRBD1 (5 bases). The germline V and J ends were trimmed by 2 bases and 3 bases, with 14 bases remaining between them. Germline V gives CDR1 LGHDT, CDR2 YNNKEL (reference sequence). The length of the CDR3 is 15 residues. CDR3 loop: CASSQKGATLYEQYF. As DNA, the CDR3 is TGTGCCAGCAGCCAAAAAGGGGCCACTCTCTACGAGCAGTACTTC.

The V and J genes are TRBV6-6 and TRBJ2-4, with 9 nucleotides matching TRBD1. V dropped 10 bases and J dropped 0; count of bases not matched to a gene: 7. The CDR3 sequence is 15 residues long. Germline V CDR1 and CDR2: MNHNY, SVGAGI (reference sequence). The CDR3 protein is CATRTGELAKNIQYF. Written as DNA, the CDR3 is TGTGCCACCCGGACAGGGGAACTAGCCAAAAACATTCAGTACTTC.